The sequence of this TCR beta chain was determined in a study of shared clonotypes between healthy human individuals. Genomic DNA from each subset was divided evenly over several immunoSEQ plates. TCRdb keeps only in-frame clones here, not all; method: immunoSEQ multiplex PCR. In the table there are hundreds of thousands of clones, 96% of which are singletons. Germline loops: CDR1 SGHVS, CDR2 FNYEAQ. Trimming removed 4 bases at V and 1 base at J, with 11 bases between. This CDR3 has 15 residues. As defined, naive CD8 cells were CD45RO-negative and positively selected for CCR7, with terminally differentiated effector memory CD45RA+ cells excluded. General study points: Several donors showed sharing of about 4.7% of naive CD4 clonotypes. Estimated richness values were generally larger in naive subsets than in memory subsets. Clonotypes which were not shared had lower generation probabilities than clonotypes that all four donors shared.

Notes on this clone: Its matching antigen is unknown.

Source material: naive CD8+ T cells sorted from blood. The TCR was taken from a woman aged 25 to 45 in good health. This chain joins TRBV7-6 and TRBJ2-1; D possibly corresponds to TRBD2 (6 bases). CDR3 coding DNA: TGTGCCAGCAGCTATCTTAGCGGTTCCTACAATGAGCAGTTCTTC. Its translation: CASSYLSGSYNEQFF.